This T cell receptor (beta chain) is from a study of blood T cells in healthy people across ages. Each donor was a healthy Caucasian individual from Russia, aged roughly 6 to 100. A J-beta primer mix and a sample-barcoded 5' primer were used in a second PCR of roughly 6 to 11 cycles. TCRdb used MiXCR to reprocess the 5' RACE reads, holding one entry per CDR3 protein. The table includes over 1.5 million distinct CDR3 sequences, 40% to 55% detected once. Germline values: CDR1 SGDLS, CDR2 YYNGEE. This CDR3 is built from 20 residues. After removal of 3 bases from V and 0 bases from J, the junction contained 14 bases not matched to a gene. This clonotype occurred a few times. Its target is unknown. Whole-study findings and limits: The study could not conclusively compare naive and antigen-experienced cells, given its unsorted PBMCs. Among T cells, TCR beta diversity per million cells dropped roughly linearly as age rose.

This sequence joins TRBV9 and TRBJ2-1; the match to TRBD2 covers 11 bases. The source material was blood. The TCR was taken from a woman in her thirties or forties in good health. The CDR3 coding sequence is TGTGCCAGCAGCGGATCGGAGTCTAGCGGGGGGAAGAGCTCCTACAATGAGCAGTTCTTC. Translation: CASSGSESSGGKSSYNEQFF.